Following are 14 T cell receptor beta chains from one sample sequenced in a study of response to subunit inactivated influenza vaccine. TCRdb redid the calling of the RT-PCR reads with MiXCR, one entry per CDR3 protein. The sample includes around 200,000 distinct CDR3 sequences, 9.2% of them seen just once. The source was non-naive T cells sorted from PBMCs, collected on the day of vaccination. These receptors came from a man between 50 and 59 years old who received an inactivated influenza vaccine.

The chain uses TRBV7-2 and TRBJ2-1; perhaps D is TRBD1 or TRBD2 (5 bases each). The germline V and J ends were trimmed by 1 base and 0 bases, with 10 bases remaining between them. In germline, CDR1 is SGHTA, CDR2 FQGNSA. The length of the CDR3 is 16 residues. The CDR3 loop reads CASSLVGDPSYNEQFF. As DNA, the CDR3 is TGTGCCAGCAGCTTAGTAGGGGACCCCTCCTACAATGAGCAGTTCTTC.

This chain connects TRBV11-2 to TRBJ2-7; either TRBD1 or TRBD2 may fit D (5 bases each). Germline CDR1 is SGHAT and CDR2 is FQNNGV. The CDR3 extends over 14 amino acids. V lost 1 base, J lost 6 bases, and 13 bases lay in between. CDR3 loop: CASSLGWGYGEQYF. The CDR3 DNA is TGTGCCAGCAGCTTAGGGTGGGGGTATGGCGAGCAGTACTTC.

The gene calls are TRBV11-2 and TRBJ2-6, with TRBD2 as a possible D gene (5 bases). CDR3 length equals 18 residues. V was clipped by 0 bases and J by 0 bases, with 12 bases between them. Germline CDR1 is SGHAT and CDR2 is FQNNGV. CDR3 residues: CASSLDTGLHSGANVLTF. As DNA, the CDR3 is TGTGCCAGCAGCTTAGATACGGGATTACACTCTGGGGCCAACGTCCTGACTTTC.

This clonotype turned up a few times. The rearrangement joins TRBV6-5 to TRBJ2-1, with unresolved D. Germline V gives CDR1 MNHEY, CDR2 SVGAGI. Trimming shortened V by 4 bases and J by 4 bases, and 11 bases separated the two germline ends. The CDR3 loop spans 14 amino acids. In DNA form, the CDR3 reads TGTGCCAGCAGTTCCCTGACGGGTTACAATGAGCAGTTCTTC. Translated, it gives CASSSLTGYNEQFF.

This clonotype has more than one count but fewer than ten. The genes are TRBV20-1 and TRBJ2-7; 12 nucleotides match TRBD2. From germline, CDR1 is DFQATT and CDR2 SNEGSKA (reference sequence). Germline trimming cut 4 bases from V and 5 bases from J; bases unmatched to any gene: 15. This CDR3 has 17 residues. CDR3 DNA sequence: TGCAGTGCTAAACCTCTGCCGACTAGCGGGAGAGGGAACGAGCAGTACTTC. Translation gives CSAKPLPTSGRGNEQYF.

The gene calls are TRBV27 and TRBJ1-5; no reliable D call. Germline V CDR1 and CDR2: MNHEY, SMNVEV (reference sequence). CDR3 size: 13 residues. The germline V and J ends were trimmed by 3 bases and 7 bases, with 10 bases remaining between them. The CDR3 loop is CASSFRGSQPQHF. As DNA, the CDR3 is TGTGCCAGCAGTTTTCGGGGATCGCAGCCCCAGCATTTT.

The gene calls are TRBV28 and TRBJ2-3; 10 bases map to TRBD2. V was clipped by 6 bases and J by 3 bases; unmatched bases: 0. The CDR3 has 13 residues. Germline V CDR1 and CDR2: MDHEN, SYDVKM. CDR3 coding DNA: TGTGCCAGCAGGGGACTAGCGACAGATACGCAGTATTTT. It codes for CASRGLATDTQYF.

The V call is TRBV7-2, the J call TRBJ2-7, with TRBD2 matching 12 bases. This CDR3 comprises 18 residues. Germline V CDR1 and CDR2: SGHTA, FQGNSA. The junction had 8 bases not matched to a gene; V was cut back by 0 bases and J by 2 bases. The CDR3 loop reads CASSLAIGWTSGTYEQYF. DNA for the CDR3: TGTGCCAGCAGCTTAGCTATAGGGTGGACTAGCGGGACCTACGAGCAGTACTTC.

This clonotype was seen a few times. The V and J genes are TRBV6-1 and TRBJ1-5; possibly TRBD1 for D (6 bases). V was clipped by 6 bases and J by 2 bases, with 17 bases between them. This CDR3 contains 16 residues. Germline CDR1 reads MNHNS; CDR2 reads SASEGT. DNA of the CDR3: TGTGCCAGCAGGGACAGTAAGAACACGGGCAATCAGCCCCAGCATTTT. Its protein product is CASRDSKNTGNQPQHF.

The chain joins TRBV7-9 to TRBJ2-3, with D perhaps matching TRBD1 (5 bases). The CDR3 spans 14 residues. CDR1 is SEHNR and CDR2 is FQNEAQ in the germline V gene (reference sequence). Trimming took off 3 bases at V and 2 bases at J, with 9 bases between the two ends. The DNA for the CDR3 is TGTGCCAGCAGCTTCAGGGCAGACACAGATACGCAGTATTTT. This codes for CASSFRADTDTQYF.

In DNA, the CDR3 is TGTGCCAGCAGCAAAGTTTCGGACAGGGAACACAATGAGCAGTTCTTC. Its translation is CASSKVSDREHNEQFF. The chain recombines TRBV21-1 with TRBJ2-1; no DNA check was done on the table's D call, TRBD1. TRBV21-1 is noted as a pseudogene. The CDR3 contains 16 residues.

This chain connects TRBV6-2 or TRBV6-3 to TRBJ2-3; 9 positions agree with TRBD2. The CDR3 is 15 amino acids. Germline values: CDR1 MNHEY, CDR2 SVGEGT. J was trimmed by 0 bases and V by 6 bases; bases with no gene match: 4. DNA for the CDR3: TGTGCCAGCAGACCGAGCGGGGGGAGCACAGATACGCAGTATTTT. Its protein is CASRPSGGSTDTQYF.

There are many counts of this clonotype. The chain recombines TRBV20-1 with TRBJ2-2; D gene ambiguous. In germline, CDR1 is DFQATT, CDR2 SNEGSKA (reference sequence). Trimming took off 6 bases at V and 2 bases at J, with 13 bases between the two ends. This CDR3 contains 14 residues. The CDR3 DNA sequence: TGCAGTGCCTACCGGGCCCCTAACACCGGGGAGCTGTTTTTT. It encodes CSAYRAPNTGELFF.

This clonotype was seen many times. The rearrangement joins TRBV5-1 to TRBJ2-1; possibly TRBD1 for D (6 bases). This CDR3 comprises 16 residues. Trimming stripped 3 bases from V and 2 bases from J, with 15 bases between. Germline CDR1 reads SGHRS; CDR2 reads YFSETQ. The DNA for the CDR3 is TGCGCCAGCAGCTCCACGCCAGGGACAACCTACAATGAGCAGTTCTTC. Residues: CASSSTPGTTYNEQFF.